One sample yielded the 13 T cell receptor beta chains listed below, sequenced in a study of blood T cells in healthy people across ages. Using a J-beta primer mix together with a sample-barcoded 5' primer, a second PCR was run for about 7 to 12 cycles. In TCRdb, the 5' RACE reads were re-called with MiXCR into one record per CDR3 protein. The sample yields about 800,000 distinct CDR3 sequences, about three fifths seen once. The sequenced sample consisted of blood. These receptors were collected from a man in his thirties or forties in good health.

There are many counts of this clonotype. The chain recombines TRBV7-9 with TRBJ1-2, with a possible D match to TRBD1 (5 bases). V was cut by 5 bases and J by 8 bases, with 15 bases left in between. Germline V CDR1 and CDR2: SEHNR, FQNEAQ (reference sequence). The CDR3 spans 13 residues. The CDR3 DNA reads TGTGCCAGCAGCCGGGACCGGGATAGGGGCTACACCTTC. Amino acid sequence: CASSRDRDRGYTF.

CDR3 sequence (DNA): TGTGCCAGCAGTTTAGGGTCCCTAGGGGAGCAGTACTTC. Its translation: CASSLGSLGEQYF. This chain links TRBV12-3 or TRBV12-4 with TRBJ2-7, with D unresolved. Trimming took 1 base from V and 7 from J, leaving 11 bases between them. The CDR3 contains 13 residues.

The V call is TRBV7-2, the J call TRBJ2-1; TRBD2 matches at 15 bases. Looked up from germline, CDR1 is SGHTA and CDR2 is FQGNSA. The CDR3 covers 16 residues. V lost 8 bases to trimming and J lost 7 bases; unmatched junction nucleotides: 9. This CDR3 reads CASVWGLAGGENEQFF. The CDR3 DNA follows: TGTGCCAGCGTATGGGGACTAGCGGGAGGTGAGAATGAGCAGTTCTTC.

This clonotype was found many times. This chain links TRBV7-3 with TRBJ2-1, with 9 positions matching TRBD2. Germline loops: CDR1 SGHTA, CDR2 FQGTGA. Unmatched junction bases numbered 8, after V lost 5 bases and J lost 6 bases. The CDR3 totals 15 residues. The CDR3 here is CASSKVAGEANEQFF. The CDR3 nucleotides read TGTGCCAGCAGCAAAGTAGCGGGAGAGGCCAATGAGCAGTTCTTC.

The chain couples TRBV15 to TRBJ2-2, with 10 bases fitting TRBD1. Germline V gene data show CDR1 as LNHNV and CDR2 as YYDKDF (reference sequence). The CDR3 is 14 residues long. Trimming at V came to 5 bases and at J to 7 bases, leaving 4 bases not matched to a gene. In nucleotides, the CDR3 is TGTGCCACCAGCCGGGACAGGGGAAACGGGGAGCTGTTTTTT. This sequence encodes CATSRDRGNGELFF.

The rearrangement joins TRBV15 to TRBJ2-4; 10 bases are a match to TRBD1. This CDR3 has 16 amino acids. Germline V gives CDR1 LNHNV, CDR2 YYDKDF (reference sequence). V was pared by 0 bases and J by 14 bases, with 13 bases of the junction left unmatched. CDR3 in amino acids: CATSRDRIGTGAREYF. CDR3 nucleotide sequence: TGTGCCACCAGCAGAGATCGAATTGGGACAGGGGCTAGAGAGTACTTC.

This clonotype was counted only a few times. The CDR3 loop is CASSGQGVGGYTF. The CDR3, as DNA: TGTGCCAGCAGTGGACAGGGGGTTGGGGGCTACACCTTC. This chain connects TRBV2 to TRBJ1-2; TRBD1 matches at 9 bases. CDR1 is SNHLY, CDR2 FYNNEI, per germline. There are 13 residues in the CDR3. With V trimmed by 4 bases and J by 8 bases, 5 bases remained unmatched. Based on the CDR3 plus reference TRBV2 and TRBJ1-2, the full variable domain is EPEVTQTPSHQVTQMGQEVILRCVPISNHLYFYWYRQILGQKVEFLVSFYNNEISEKSEIFDDQFSVERPDGSNFTLKIRSTKLEDSAMYFCASSGQGVGGYTFGSGTRLTVV.

This chain uses TRBV6-5 with TRBJ2-3; possible D gene TRBD2, 5 bases. V gave up 3 bases and J gave up 2 bases, with 15 bases separating them. The V gene's germline CDR1 is MNHEY and CDR2 SVGAGI. CDR3 size: 16 residues. The CDR3 reads CASSYTRLALTDTQYF. The CDR3 bases are TGTGCCAGCAGTTATACGAGGCTAGCTCTCACAGATACGCAGTATTTT.

This rearrangement joins TRBV7-9 to TRBJ1-1, with a possible D match to TRBD1 (6 bases). Per germline, CDR1 SEHNR and CDR2 FQNEAQ (reference sequence). The V gene lost 4 bases and the J gene lost 6 bases, with 15 bases spanning the gap. The CDR3 covers 14 residues. The CDR3 reads CASSSITGSPEAFF. In DNA, the CDR3 is TGTGCCAGCAGCTCTATCACAGGGTCCCCTGAAGCTTTCTTT.

The table lists this clonotype with a few counts. The chain carries TRBV6-2 or TRBV6-3 and TRBJ2-7, with D unclear. The V gene's germline CDR1 is MNHEY and CDR2 SVGEGT. V was pared by 5 bases and J by 3 bases, with 14 bases between. The CDR3 contains 14 residues. DNA of the CDR3: TGTGCCAGCAGTCTGATCGACTCCAACTACGAGCAGTACTTC. This codes for CASSLIDSNYEQYF.

The CDR3, as DNA: TGCGCCAGCAAGGACGAGGCGTATCAAGAGACCCAGTACTTC. Protein: CASKDEAYQETQYF. The J gene is TRBJ2-5, the V gene TRBV5-1; D is undetermined. Trimming shortened V by 6 bases and J by 2 bases, and 14 bases separated the two germline ends. The CDR3 totals 14 residues. Per the germline V gene, CDR1 is SGHRS and CDR2 is YFSETQ.

Only a few counts were recorded for this clonotype. The J gene is TRBJ1-1, the V gene TRBV9; D gene ambiguous. V dropped 5 bases and J dropped 4 bases, with 9 bases sitting between them. Germline values: CDR1 SGDLS, CDR2 YYNGEE. This CDR3 spans 12 amino acids. CDR3 amino acids: CASSRVGTEAFF. The CDR3 coding sequence is TGTGCCAGCAGTCGCGTGGGCACTGAAGCTTTCTTT. The full variable domain, completed using reference TRBV9 and TRBJ1-1, is DSGVTQTPKHLITATGQRVTLRCSPRSGDLSVYWYQQSLDQGLQFLIQYYNGEERAKGNILERFSAQQFPDLHSELNLSSLELGDSALYFCASSRVGTEAFFGQGTRLTVV.

The DNA for the CDR3 is TGTGCCAGCACCTACTCAGGGGTCGGCTTCGGGACCCAGTACTTC. It is translated as CASTYSGVGFGTQYF. The J gene is TRBJ2-5, the V gene TRBV6-5; perhaps TRBD1 as D (6 bases). The V gene lost 7 bases and the J gene lost 7 bases, with 22 bases spanning the gap. The CDR3 runs 15 residues. Germline V gene data show CDR1 as MNHEY and CDR2 as SVGAGI.